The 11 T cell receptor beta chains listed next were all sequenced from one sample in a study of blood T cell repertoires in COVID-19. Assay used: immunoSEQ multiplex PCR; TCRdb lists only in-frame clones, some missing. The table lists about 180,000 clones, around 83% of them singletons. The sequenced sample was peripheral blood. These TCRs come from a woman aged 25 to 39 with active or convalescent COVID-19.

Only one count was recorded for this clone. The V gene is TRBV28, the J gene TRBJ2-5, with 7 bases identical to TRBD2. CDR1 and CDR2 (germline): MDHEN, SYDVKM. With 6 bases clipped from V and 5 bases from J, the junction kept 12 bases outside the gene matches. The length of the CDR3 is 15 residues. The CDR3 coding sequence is TGTGCCAGCAGGAATGAGGGGAGGGCCGGGGAGACCCAGTACTTC. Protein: CASRNEGRAGETQYF.

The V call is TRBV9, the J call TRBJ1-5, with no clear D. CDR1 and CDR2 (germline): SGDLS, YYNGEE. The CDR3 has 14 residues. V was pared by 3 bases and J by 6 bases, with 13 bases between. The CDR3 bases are TGTGCCAGCAGCGCCCTAGGTGGCGGTCAGCCCCAGCATTTT. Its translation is CASSALGGGQPQHF.

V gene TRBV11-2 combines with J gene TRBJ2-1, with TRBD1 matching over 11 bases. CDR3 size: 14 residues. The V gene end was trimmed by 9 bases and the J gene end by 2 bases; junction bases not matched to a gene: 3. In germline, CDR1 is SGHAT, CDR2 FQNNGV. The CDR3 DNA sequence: TGTGCCAGTCGGACAGGGGGCGCCTACAATGAGCAGTTCTTC. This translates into CASRTGGAYNEQFF.

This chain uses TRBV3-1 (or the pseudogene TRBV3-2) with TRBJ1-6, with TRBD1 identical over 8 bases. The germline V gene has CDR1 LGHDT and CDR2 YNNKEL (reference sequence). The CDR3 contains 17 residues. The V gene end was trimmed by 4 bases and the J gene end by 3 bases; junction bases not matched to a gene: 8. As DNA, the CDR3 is TGTGCCAGCAGCCTCCGACAGGGGAGGAACTATAATTCACCCCTCCACTTT. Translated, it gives CASSLRQGRNYNSPLHF.

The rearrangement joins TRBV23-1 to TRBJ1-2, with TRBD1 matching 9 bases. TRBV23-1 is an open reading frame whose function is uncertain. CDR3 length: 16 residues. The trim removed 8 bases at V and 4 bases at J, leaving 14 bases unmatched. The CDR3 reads CASQSIQGALGYGYTF. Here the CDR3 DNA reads TGCGCCAGCCAATCCATACAGGGGGCGCTGGGCTATGGCTACACCTTC.

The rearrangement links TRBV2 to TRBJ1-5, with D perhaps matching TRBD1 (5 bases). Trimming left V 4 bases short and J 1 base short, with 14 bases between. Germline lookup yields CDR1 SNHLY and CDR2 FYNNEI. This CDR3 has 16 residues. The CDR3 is CASSGLGEGSNQPQHF. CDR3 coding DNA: TGTGCCAGCAGTGGATTAGGGGAAGGGAGCAATCAGCCCCAGCATTTT.

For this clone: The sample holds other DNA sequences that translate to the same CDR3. CDR3 in amino acids: CASSIGQGSTEAFF. The CDR3 DNA sequence: TGTGCCAGTAGTATCGGACAGGGGAGCACTGAAGCTTTCTTT. This sequence joins TRBV19 and TRBJ1-1, with 9 nucleotides matching TRBD1. The ends lost 3 bases at V and 4 bases at J; junction bases unmatched: 3. The CDR3 sequence is 14 residues long. Germline V gives CDR1 LNHDA, CDR2 SQIVND (reference sequence).

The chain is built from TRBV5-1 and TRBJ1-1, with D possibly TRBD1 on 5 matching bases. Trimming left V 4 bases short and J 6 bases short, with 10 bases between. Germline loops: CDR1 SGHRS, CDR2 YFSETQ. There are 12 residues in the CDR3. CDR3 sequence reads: CASSSGASEAFF. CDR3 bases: TGCGCCAGCAGCAGCGGGGCGTCTGAAGCTTTCTTT. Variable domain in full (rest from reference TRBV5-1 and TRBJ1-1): KAGVTQTPRYLIKTRGQQVTLSCSPISGHRSVSWYQQTPGQGLQFLFEYFSETQRNKGNFPGRFSGRQFSNSRSEMNVSTLELGDSALYLCASSSGASEAFFGQGTRLTVV.

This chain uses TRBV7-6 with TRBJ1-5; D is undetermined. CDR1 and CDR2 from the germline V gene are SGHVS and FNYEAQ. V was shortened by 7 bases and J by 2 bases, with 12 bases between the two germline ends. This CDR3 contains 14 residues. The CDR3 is CASTEGGGNQPQHF. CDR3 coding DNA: TGTGCCAGCACCGAAGGCGGTGGCAATCAGCCCCAGCATTTT.

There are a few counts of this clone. DNA of the CDR3: TGTGCCAGTAGCAGGACAGGAGACTATGGCTACACCTTC. Protein: CASSRTGDYGYTF. This rearrangement joins TRBV19 to TRBJ1-2; TRBD1 matches 7 bases. The V gene's germline CDR1 is LNHDA and CDR2 SQIVND (reference sequence). Trimming at V came to 6 bases and at J to 3 bases, leaving 4 bases not matched to a gene. The CDR3 contains 13 residues.

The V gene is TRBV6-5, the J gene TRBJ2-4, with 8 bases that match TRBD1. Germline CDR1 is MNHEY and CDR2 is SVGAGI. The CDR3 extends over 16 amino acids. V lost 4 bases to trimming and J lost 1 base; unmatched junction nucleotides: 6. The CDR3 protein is CASSSGQGRAKNIQYF. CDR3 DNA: TGTGCCAGCAGTTCTGGACAGGGAAGGGCCAAAAACATTCAGTACTTC.